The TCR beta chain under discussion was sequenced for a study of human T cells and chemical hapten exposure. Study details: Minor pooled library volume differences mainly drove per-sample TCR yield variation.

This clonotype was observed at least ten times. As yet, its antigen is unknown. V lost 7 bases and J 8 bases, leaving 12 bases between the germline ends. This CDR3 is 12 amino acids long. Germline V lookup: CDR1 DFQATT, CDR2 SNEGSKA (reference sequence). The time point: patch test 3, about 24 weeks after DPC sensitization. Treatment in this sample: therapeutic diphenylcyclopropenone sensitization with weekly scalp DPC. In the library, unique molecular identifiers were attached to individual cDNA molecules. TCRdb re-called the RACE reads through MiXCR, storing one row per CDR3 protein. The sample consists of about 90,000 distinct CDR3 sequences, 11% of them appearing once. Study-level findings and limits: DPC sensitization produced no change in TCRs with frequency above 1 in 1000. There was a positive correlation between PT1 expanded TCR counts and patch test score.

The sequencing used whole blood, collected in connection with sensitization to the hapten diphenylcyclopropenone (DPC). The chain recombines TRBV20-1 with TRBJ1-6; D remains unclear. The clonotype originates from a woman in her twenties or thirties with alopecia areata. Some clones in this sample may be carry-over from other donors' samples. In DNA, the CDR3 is TGCAGTGACGAAACCGGTGATTCACCCCTCCACTTT. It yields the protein CSDETGDSPLHF.